This TCR beta chain was observed in a study of blood T cell repertoires in COVID-19. For the study at large: Acute-phase and convalescent COVID-19 samples originated in the United States, Italy and Spain. The cDNA or gDNA used as material had been derived from T cells, B-cell-depleted T cells, or PBMCs.

Cohort 3 recovery required two negative PCRs, clearance, or symptom resolution. TCRdb keeps only in-frame clones here, not all; method: immunoSEQ multiplex PCR. The data hold about 270,000 clones, with 75% to 90% observed a single time. V was cut by 7 bases and J by 6 bases, with 10 bases left in between. The length of the CDR3 is 11 residues. The sequencing input was PBMCs or T cells enriched from blood (not recorded which). V and J are TRBV5-3 and TRBJ1-2; tentatively, D is TRBD1 (5 bases). TRBV5-3 is recorded as an ORF, its role being uncertain. This sequence was found in a young woman who had recovered from COVID-19. CDR3 residues: CARVQGHGYTF. Here the CDR3 DNA reads TGTGCCAGAGTCCAGGGCCATGGCTACACCTTC.